Listed here are 30 T cell receptor beta chains from one sample, sequenced in a study of neurological immune-mediated disorders. MiXCR, run by TCRdb on the 5' RACE reads, gives a single entry per CDR3 protein. The data hold tens of thousands of distinct CDR3 sequences, with less than 6% observed a single time. The source material was CD4+ T cells from blood. The source of these receptors is a young woman with multiple sclerosis.

This clonotype was counted only a few times. The gene calls are TRBV7-2 and TRBJ1-1; D uncertain. CDR3 length: 14 amino acids. Germline assignment: CDR1 SGHTA and CDR2 FQGNSA. The ends were cut back, 2 bases at V and 2 bases at J, with 9 bases in the middle. CDR3 protein: CASSLLSFNTEAFF. CDR3 nucleotides: TGTGCCAGCAGCTTACTCAGCTTTAACACTGAAGCTTTCTTT.

This clonotype was counted ten times or more. The rearrangement joins TRBV12-3 or TRBV12-4 to TRBJ2-3, with D uncertain. The germline V and J ends were trimmed by 2 bases and 6 bases, with 6 bases remaining between them. This CDR3 is 12 amino acids long. The CDR3 DNA follows: TGTGCCAGCAGTTTATCCCGGGATACGCAGTATTTT. It codes for CASSLSRDTQYF.

There are many counts of this clonotype. A junction boundary mismatches the germline segment, possibly from a read error. J is TRBJ1-5 and V is TRBV6-2 or TRBV6-3; tentative D call: TRBD1 (5 bases). The germline CDR1 and CDR2 sequences are MNHEY and SVGEGT. This CDR3 has 14 amino acids. In DNA form, the CDR3 reads TGTGCCAGCAGTTACAACTGGGATCAAGCGGGGGTGGATTTT. It encodes CASSYNWDQAGVDF.

Many counts were recorded for this clonotype. The chain carries TRBV28 and TRBJ2-6, with D tentatively TRBD1 or TRBD2 (6 bases each). The CDR3 covers 18 residues. Trimming cost V 6 bases and J 3 bases, with 21 bases left between them. From germline, CDR1 is MDHEN and CDR2 SYDVKM. CDR3: CASRGGQPTPDGANVLTF. The CDR3, as DNA: TGTGCCAGCAGGGGGGGACAACCGACCCCAGATGGGGCCAACGTCCTGACTTTC.

At least ten counts were recorded for this clonotype. The V and J genes are TRBV7-2 and TRBJ1-4; D gene ambiguous. Germline V lookup: CDR1 SGHTA, CDR2 FQGNSA. The V end was cut by 1 base, the J end by 8 bases, with 17 bases between. The CDR3 is 16 residues long. The CDR3 region is CASSLVSSAGREKLFF. Here the CDR3 DNA reads TGTGCCAGCAGCTTAGTATCGTCCGCCGGGAGGGAAAAACTGTTTTTT.

This clonotype appeared many times. The J gene is TRBJ1-4, the V gene TRBV6-6, with TRBD1 as a possible D gene (5 bases). The V and J ends lost 7 bases and 10 bases respectively, with 25 bases between them. The CDR3 has 16 amino acids. Germline V gene sequence: CDR1 MNHNY, CDR2 SVGAGI (reference sequence). The CDR3 DNA is TGTGCCAGCATCGAAAGGGCCGGGACGGACCCTGGAAAACTGTTTTTT. Protein sequence: CASIERAGTDPGKLFF.

The chain uses TRBV6-5 and TRBJ2-3; D may be TRBD1 (5 bases). Germline assignment: CDR1 MNHEY and CDR2 SVGAGI. Trimming pared 6 bases from V and 2 bases from J, leaving 15 bases between. This CDR3 has 15 amino acids. This CDR3 is CASRITDSSTDTQYF. CDR3 DNA: TGTGCCAGCAGGATAACTGACAGCTCCACAGATACGCAGTATTTT.

This clonotype is classed as medium-sized (0.01 to 0.1%). The V gene is TRBV29-1, the J gene TRBJ2-1, with 10 positions matching TRBD2. The trim removed 8 bases at V and 8 bases at J, leaving 9 bases unmatched. This CDR3 region has 13 residues. Per germline, CDR1 SQVTM and CDR2 ANQGSEA. In DNA form, the CDR3 reads TGCAGCCGAGGGGCTAGCGGGAGTGATGAGCAGTTCTTC. Its translation is CSRGASGSDEQFF.

This clonotype showed up many times. This chain joins TRBV20-1 and TRBJ2-3; TRBD2 matches at 13 bases. The germline gives CDR1 DFQATT, CDR2 SNEGSKA (reference sequence). Trimming at V came to 7 bases and at J to 0 bases, leaving 10 bases not matched to a gene. This CDR3 region has 17 residues. CDR3 loop: CSESARGLAGSTDTQYF. The CDR3 DNA follows: TGCAGTGAGTCCGCGCGGGGACTAGCGGGAAGCACAGATACGCAGTATTTT.

This clonotype was detected ten times or more. The chain couples TRBV20-1 to TRBJ2-1; D is unresolved. V was clipped by 5 bases and J by 5 bases, with 7 bases between them. CDR1 and CDR2 (germline): DFQATT, SNEGSKA (reference sequence). The length of the CDR3 is 11 residues. The CDR3 region is CSAGNDNEQFF. Written as DNA, the CDR3 is TGCAGTGCTGGTAACGACAATGAGCAGTTCTTC.

This clonotype was seen many times. The rearrangement joins TRBV2 to TRBJ1-2; D is unresolved. The CDR3 runs 12 residues. Trimming stripped 8 bases from V and 8 bases from J, with 15 bases between. The germline CDR1 and CDR2 sequences are SNHLY and FYNNEI. Here the CDR3 DNA reads TGTGCCAGCGGCGAGGAATTAGGGGGCTACACCTTC. It yields the protein CASGEELGGYTF.

This clonotype was observed many times. This chain joins TRBV5-5 and TRBJ1-4; D is possibly TRBD1 (5 bases). Between the trimmed V and J ends, which lost 3 bases and 8 bases, there was a span of 14 bases. Germline CDR1 reads SGHKS; CDR2 reads YYEKEE (reference sequence). The CDR3 sequence is 14 residues long. The CDR3 here is CASSYTGAGEKLFF. The CDR3 DNA sequence: TGTGCCAGCAGCTATACAGGAGCAGGCGAAAAACTGTTTTTT.

This clonotype has ten or more counts. V usage is TRBV5-6 and J usage is TRBJ2-5; D gene ambiguous. V was trimmed by 2 bases and J by 4 bases, leaving 3 bases between them. The CDR3 loop spans 11 amino acids. CDR1 and CDR2 from the germline V gene are SGHDT and YYEEEE. The CDR3 spells CASSFGETQYF. Written as DNA, the CDR3 is TGTGCCAGCAGCTTCGGAGAGACCCAGTACTTC.

This clonotype showed up many times. The chain uses TRBV10-3 and TRBJ2-1; 9 bases align to TRBD2. The length of the CDR3 is 13 residues. Germline trimming cut 4 bases from V and 10 bases from J; bases unmatched to any gene: 5. The V gene's germline CDR1 is ENHRY and CDR2 SYGVKD. The DNA of the CDR3 is TGTGCCATCAGTGGGGCTAGCGGGACCGAGCAGTTCTTC. Translation gives CAISGASGTEQFF.

This clonotype was detected many times. V gene TRBV12-3 or TRBV12-4 combines with J gene TRBJ2-5; no reliable D call. This CDR3 is built from 13 residues. The germline V and J ends were trimmed by 3 bases and 0 bases, with 5 bases remaining between them. The CDR3 spells CASSFGNQETQYF. In nucleotides, the CDR3 is TGTGCCAGCAGTTTTGGTAACCAAGAGACCCAGTACTTC.

The sample holds many counts of this clonotype. This chain uses TRBV6-5 with TRBJ2-7, with 7 bases that match TRBD1. This CDR3 contains 15 residues. CDR1 and CDR2 from the germline V gene are MNHEY and SVGAGI. V lost 10 bases and J lost 0; bases outside the gene matches: 12. The CDR3 sequence is CATRQGQGSSYEQYF. In DNA, the CDR3 is TGTGCCACCCGACAGGGCCAAGGGAGCTCCTACGAGCAGTACTTC.

This clonotype was counted many times. This chain connects TRBV9 to TRBJ2-5; 7 bases align to TRBD2. CDR1 and CDR2 (germline): SGDLS, YYNGEE. Losses at the gene ends were 0 bases for V and 1 base for J; bases not matched to a gene: 3. This CDR3 spans 15 amino acids. The CDR3 nucleotides are TGTGCCAGCAGCGTAGGTGCGGGAGCCCAAGAGACCCAGTACTTC. The encoded protein is CASSVGAGAQETQYF.

There are many counts of this clonotype. This chain uses TRBV15 with TRBJ1-1; a possible D gene is TRBD1 (5 bases). The CDR3 runs to 14 residues. The germline gives CDR1 LNHNV, CDR2 YYDKDF (reference sequence). With 0 bases removed from V and 9 bases from J, the gap between germline ends came to 14 bases. CDR3 sequence (DNA): TGTGCCACCAGCAGAGATCGGCAGGGAGGGCAAGCTTTCTTT. Residues: CATSRDRQGGQAFF.

This clonotype was picked up many times. The chain uses TRBV6-5 and TRBJ1-5; 9 nucleotides align to TRBD1. Germline V CDR1 and CDR2: MNHEY, SVGAGI. The CDR3 runs 13 residues. V was clipped by 6 bases and J by 10 bases; unmatched bases: 7. CDR3 loop: CASSSDRGLPQHF. CDR3 coding DNA: TGTGCCAGCAGCAGCGACAGGGGGTTACCCCAGCATTTT.

This clonotype was seen a handful of times. The rearrangement joins TRBV2 to TRBJ2-7; no reliable D call. Trimming removed 2 bases at V and 0 bases at J, with 5 bases between. This CDR3 spans 13 amino acids. Germline CDR1 SNHLY, CDR2 FYNNEI. CDR3 amino acids: CASSELGSYEQYF. The CDR3 DNA follows: TGTGCCAGCAGTGAACTGGGCTCCTACGAGCAGTACTTC.

This clonotype was recorded at least ten times. J is TRBJ2-5 and V is TRBV12-3 or TRBV12-4; 8 bases map to TRBD1. This CDR3 spans 14 amino acids. V was clipped by 6 bases and J by 4 bases; unmatched bases: 7. The CDR3: CASRGTGGRETQYF. In DNA form, the CDR3 reads TGTGCCAGCAGGGGCACAGGGGGAAGAGAGACCCAGTACTTC.

For the CDR3, the DNA is TGTGCCAGTAGTATGATGGACAGGGGCTATGGCTACACCTTC. This codes for CASSMMDRGYGYTF. V usage is TRBV19 and J usage is TRBJ1-2, with 9 bases identical to TRBD1. CDR3 length equals 14 residues. Germline loops: CDR1 LNHDA, CDR2 SQIVND (reference sequence). With 3 bases clipped from V and 4 bases from J, the junction kept 3 bases outside the gene matches.

This clonotype was found many times. The J gene is TRBJ1-2, the V gene TRBV19, with D tentatively TRBD1 (6 bases). The CDR3 length is 14 residues. The V gene's germline CDR1 is LNHDA and CDR2 SQIVND (reference sequence). The ends were cut back, 7 bases at V and 1 base at J, with 13 bases in the middle. CDR3 amino acids: CASTRSRGNYGYTF. As DNA, the CDR3 is TGTGCCAGTACCCGGTCCAGGGGTAACTATGGCTACACCTTC.

Ten or more counts support this clonotype. This chain connects TRBV4-3 to TRBJ1-6; a possible D gene is TRBD1 (6 bases). Germline assignment: CDR1 LGHNA and CDR2 YSLEER. This CDR3 has 17 residues. The V end lost 1 base, the J end lost 4 bases, and 14 bases lay between the germline ends. The CDR3 loop is CASSQAGGSSYNSPLHF. In DNA form, the CDR3 reads TGCGCCAGCAGCCAAGCGGGGGGCAGTTCGTATAATTCACCCCTCCACTTT.

This clonotype was picked up many times. The chain has TRBV6-5 and TRBJ2-1; TRBD1 might be the D (7 bases). V lost 0 bases and J 7 bases, leaving 13 bases between the germline ends. The germline V gene encodes CDR1 MNHEY and CDR2 SVGAGI. The length of the CDR3 is 15 residues. The CDR3 sequence is CASSYSMAGGNEQFF. In DNA form, the CDR3 reads TGTGCCAGCAGTTACTCGATGGCAGGGGGGAATGAGCAGTTCTTC.

The chain joins TRBV4-1 to TRBJ2-7, with 7 bases lining up with TRBD2. The V gene end was trimmed by 2 bases and the J gene end by 0 bases; junction bases not matched to a gene: 10. CDR3 length: 17 amino acids. The germline V gene has CDR1 MGHRA and CDR2 YSYEKL. The CDR3 is CASSQQPPAGSSYEQYF. The CDR3 nucleotides read TGCGCCAGCAGCCAACAACCCCCAGCGGGAAGCTCCTACGAGCAGTACTTC.

This clonotype was seen repeatedly, ten times or more. This rearrangement joins TRBV3-1 to TRBJ1-2, with D possibly TRBD1 on 5 matching bases. CDR1 is LGHDT, CDR2 YNNKEL, per germline (reference sequence). V gave up 3 bases and J gave up 7 bases, with 21 bases separating them. This CDR3 is built from 16 residues. CDR3 amino acids: CASSQGPISITGGYTF. The CDR3 DNA reads TGTGCCAGCAGCCAGGGGCCTATTTCGATTACGGGTGGCTACACCTTC.

This clonotype was picked up many times. The J gene is TRBJ2-7, the V gene TRBV6-6; maybe TRBD2 (6 bases). This CDR3 contains 15 residues. Deletions cut 1 base from V and 0 bases from J, with 10 bases between. Germline assignment: CDR1 MNHNY and CDR2 SVGAGI (reference sequence). The CDR3 region has the DNA TGTGCCAGCAGTTACTTAGGTAGCGGCTCCTACGAGCAGTACGTC. It is translated as CASSYLGSGSYEQYV.

This chain joins TRBV7-9 and TRBJ1-4; D call uncertain. There are 16 residues in the CDR3. V was cut by 6 bases and J by 8 bases, with 22 bases left in between. The germline gives CDR1 SEHNR, CDR2 FQNEAQ (reference sequence). CDR3 DNA: TGTGCCAGCAGACTCACCGGCGGCCAGACGGGGGAAAAACTGTTTTTT. This codes for CASRLTGGQTGEKLFF.

This clonotype was found many times. The V gene is TRBV10-1, the J gene TRBJ2-1; 7 bases are shared with TRBD1. With V trimmed by 6 bases and J by 0 bases, 8 bases remained unmatched. Germline V gives CDR1 WNHNN, CDR2 SYGVQD (reference sequence). The CDR3 is 16 amino acids. The DNA for the CDR3 is TGCGCCAGCAGCGAAACCGGGACAGACTCCTACAATGAGCAGTTCTTC. Translation: CASSETGTDSYNEQFF.